The rows below give T cell receptor beta chains drawn from one sample of a study of breast tumors, draining lymph nodes, adjacent tissues. TCRdb re-called the multiplex PCR reads through MiXCR, storing one row per CDR3 protein. Here the sample spans some 120,000 distinct CDR3 sequences, 15% to 20% being singletons. The sample was axillary lymph node tissue. All receptors derive from a female donor with breast cancer. Some clones in this sample may be carry-over from other donors' samples. The CDR3 runs from the conserved cysteine through the conserved F or W. The order of the fields is CDR3 protein, CDR3 DNA, D gene, J gene, V gene, clone size. A D gene is named only where the DNA matches it firmly. Clone size is not always given. Where it is, it says once, few, many or a class for expanded clones.

CDR3aa: CAISDGSRRGPTYEQYF; CDR3nt: TGTGCCATCAGTGATGGTTCGCGGCGGGGGCCCACCTACGAGCAGTACTTC; d_gene: -; j_gene: TRBJ2-7; v_gene: TRBV10-3; abundance: many
CDR3aa: CSAREAGRNNSPLHF; CDR3nt: TGCAGTGCTAGAGAGGCAGGGAGGAATAATTCACCCCTCCACTTT; d_gene: -; j_gene: TRBJ1-6; v_gene: TRBV20-1; abundance: many
CDR3aa: CASKPSGNTDTQYF; CDR3nt: TGTGCCAGCAAGCCTAGCGGGAACACAGATACGCAGTATTTT; d_gene: TRBD2; j_gene: TRBJ2-3; v_gene: TRBV6-1; abundance: few
CDR3aa: CSARDFGPTDGELFF; CDR3nt: TGCAGTGCTAGAGATTTTGGCCCAACGGACGGGGAGCTGTTTTTT; d_gene: -; j_gene: TRBJ2-2; v_gene: TRBV20-1; abundance: many
CDR3aa: CASSFSAGNNEQFF; CDR3nt: TGTGCCAGCAGCTTCTCAGCGGGAAACAATGAGCAGTTCTTC; d_gene: TRBD2; j_gene: TRBJ2-1; v_gene: TRBV7-3; abundance: many
CDR3aa: CASSLGSRGRSSYEQYF; CDR3nt: TGTGCCAGCAGCTTGGGGTCCAGGGGGCGAAGCTCCTACGAGCAGTACTTC; d_gene: TRBD1; j_gene: TRBJ2-7; v_gene: TRBV5-5; abundance: many
CDR3aa: CANSYTGGNTGELFF; CDR3nt: TGTGCCAACAGCTATACAGGGGGGAACACCGGGGAGCTGTTTTTT; d_gene: TRBD1; j_gene: TRBJ2-2; v_gene: TRBV7-3; abundance: -
CDR3aa: CTSSPRGGRETQYF; CDR3nt: TGTACCAGCAGCCCGCGGGGGGGCCGTGAGACCCAGTACTTC; d_gene: TRBD2; j_gene: TRBJ2-5; v_gene: TRBV5-4; abundance: once
CDR3aa: CASSSLPGRDEQYF; CDR3nt: TGTGCCAGCAGTTCTCTGCCCGGAAGGGACGAGCAGTACTTC; d_gene: -; j_gene: TRBJ2-7; v_gene: TRBV12-3/TRBV12-4; abundance: many
CDR3aa: CSARGTEEQPQHF; CDR3nt: TGCAGTGCTAGAGGGACAGAGGAACAGCCCCAGCATTTT; d_gene: -; j_gene: TRBJ1-5; v_gene: TRBV20-1; abundance: few
CDR3aa: CASSPRQGRGYGYTF; CDR3nt: TGTGCCAGCAGCCCGAGACAGGGCCGGGGCTATGGCTACACCTTC; d_gene: TRBD1; j_gene: TRBJ1-2; v_gene: TRBV11-2; abundance: many
CDR3aa: CASSPGTRGNGRNSYNEQFF; CDR3nt: TGTGCCAGCAGCCCCGGAACGCGGGGGAATGGCCGTAACTCCTACAATGAGCAGTTCTTC; d_gene: TRBD2; j_gene: TRBJ2-1; v_gene: TRBV7-6; abundance: -
CDR3aa: CASSNQGNTEAFF; CDR3nt: TGTGCCAGCAGCAACCAGGGGAACACTGAAGCTTTCTTT; d_gene: -; j_gene: TRBJ1-1; v_gene: TRBV14; abundance: few
CDR3aa: CASSYGAGRNEKLFF; CDR3nt: TGTGCCAGCAGTTACGGGGCAGGGAGAAACGAAAAACTGTTTTTT; d_gene: -; j_gene: TRBJ1-4; v_gene: TRBV6-5; abundance: -
CDR3aa: CASRQGGYNSPLHF; CDR3nt: TGTGCCAGCAGACAGGGGGGATATAATTCACCCCTCCACTTT; d_gene: TRBD1; j_gene: TRBJ1-6; v_gene: TRBV6-1; abundance: many
CDR3aa: CASSRGSDTQYF; CDR3nt: TGTGCCAGCAGCCGAGGGTCCGATACGCAGTATTTT; d_gene: -; j_gene: TRBJ2-3; v_gene: TRBV11-2; abundance: many
CDR3aa: CASSQPLTGLLYEQYF; CDR3nt: TGTGCCAGCAGCCAACCCCTAACGGGACTCCTTTACGAGCAGTACTTC; d_gene: -; j_gene: TRBJ2-7; v_gene: TRBV3-1; abundance: -
CDR3aa: CASSLAGPDTQYF; CDR3nt: TGCGCCAGCAGCTTGGCGGGACCAGATACGCAGTATTTT; d_gene: -; j_gene: TRBJ2-3; v_gene: TRBV5-1; abundance: many
CDR3aa: CASSPSGINTQYF; CDR3nt: TGTGCCAGTAGTCCTTCAGGGATAAATACGCAGTATTTT; d_gene: -; j_gene: TRBJ2-3; v_gene: TRBV19; abundance: many
CDR3aa: CASSQDSLERNIQYF; CDR3nt: TGTGCCAGCAGCCAAGATTCTCTAGAACGGAACATTCAGTACTTC; d_gene: -; j_gene: TRBJ2-4; v_gene: TRBV3-1; abundance: -
CDR3aa: CASSNAGAENEQYF; CDR3nt: TGTGCCAGCAGTAACGCAGGGGCGGAAAACGAGCAGTACTTC; d_gene: -; j_gene: TRBJ2-7; v_gene: TRBV28; abundance: many
CDR3aa: CGFLGETQYF; CDR3nt: TGCGGGTTCCTTGGGGAGACCCAGTACTTC; d_gene: -; j_gene: TRBJ2-5; v_gene: TRBV20-1; abundance: many
CDR3aa: CASSDADRETRYF; CDR3nt: TGTGCCAGCAGTGACGCGGACCGAGAGACCCGGTACTTC; d_gene: -; j_gene: TRBJ2-5; v_gene: TRBV6-1; abundance: -
CDR3aa: CASSAMTEAFF; CDR3nt: TGTGCCAGCAGCGCTATGACTGAAGCTTTCTTT; d_gene: -; j_gene: TRBJ1-1; v_gene: TRBV3-1; abundance: -
CDR3aa: CASSFGVLSSYEQYF; CDR3nt: TGTGCCAGCAGCTTCGGGGTTCTAAGCTCCTACGAGCAGTACTTC; d_gene: -; j_gene: TRBJ2-7; v_gene: TRBV7-8; abundance: many
CDR3aa: CSARDHRVTYEQYF; CDR3nt: TGCAGTGCTAGGGACCATAGGGTAACCTACGAGCAGTACTTC; d_gene: -; j_gene: TRBJ2-7; v_gene: TRBV20-1; abundance: many
CDR3aa: CASSLSGNSPLHF; CDR3nt: TGTGCCAGCAGTTTATCCGGGAATTCACCCCTCCACTTT; d_gene: -; j_gene: TRBJ1-6; v_gene: TRBV27; abundance: many
CDR3aa: CASRIRGQGRQETQYF; CDR3nt: TGTGCCAGCCGTATTAGAGGGCAGGGGAGGCAAGAGACCCAGTACTTC; d_gene: -; j_gene: TRBJ2-5; v_gene: TRBV7-8; abundance: -
CDR3aa: CASSSQRMTGQETQYF; CDR3nt: TGTGCCAGCAGCTCACAAAGAATGACAGGGCAAGAGACCCAGTACTTC; d_gene: TRBD1; j_gene: TRBJ2-5; v_gene: TRBV5-5; abundance: few
CDR3aa: CSASTGTSTDTQYF; CDR3nt: TGCAGTGCTAGCACCGGGACTAGCACAGATACGCAGTATTTT; d_gene: -; j_gene: TRBJ2-3; v_gene: TRBV20-1; abundance: many
CDR3aa: CASSSEGNEQFF; CDR3nt: TGCGCCAGCAGCTCCGAAGGCAATGAGCAGTTCTTC; d_gene: -; j_gene: TRBJ2-1; v_gene: TRBV5-1; abundance: -
CDR3aa: CASSLSYTDTQYF; CDR3nt: TGTGCCAGCAGCTTAAGCTACACAGATACGCAGTATTTT; d_gene: -; j_gene: TRBJ2-3; v_gene: TRBV7-3; abundance: many
CDR3aa: CASSDSAGGDTQYF; CDR3nt: TGTGCCAGCAGTGACTCTGCGGGGGGAGATACGCAGTATTTT; d_gene: TRBD2; j_gene: TRBJ2-3; v_gene: TRBV6-5; abundance: -
CDR3aa: CASSLIRQGARNEQFF; CDR3nt: TGCGCCAGCAGCTTGATTAGGCAGGGGGCGCGTAATGAGCAGTTCTTC; d_gene: TRBD1; j_gene: TRBJ2-1; v_gene: TRBV5-1; abundance: many
CDR3aa: CASRLADTGELFF; CDR3nt: TGTGCCAGCAGACTAGCGGACACCGGGGAGCTGTTTTTT; d_gene: TRBD2; j_gene: TRBJ2-2; v_gene: TRBV2; abundance: many
CDR3aa: CASNRGAGGNMNTEAFF; CDR3nt: TGTGCCAGCAATCGAGGGGCAGGGGGGAATATGAACACTGAAGCTTTCTTT; d_gene: TRBD1; j_gene: TRBJ1-1; v_gene: TRBV12-3/TRBV12-4; abundance: -
CDR3aa: CASSVAGPSGNTIYF; CDR3nt: TGTGCCAGTAGTGTTGCGGGGCCCTCTGGAAACACCATATATTTT; d_gene: -; j_gene: TRBJ1-3; v_gene: TRBV19; abundance: many
CDR3aa: CASINDRSTDTQYF; CDR3nt: TGTGCCAGCATAAACGACAGGAGCACAGATACGCAGTATTTT; d_gene: -; j_gene: TRBJ2-3; v_gene: TRBV7-9; abundance: many
CDR3aa: CASSSLAGSNYNEQFF; CDR3nt: TGTGCCAGCAGTTCGCTAGCGGGATCGAACTACAATGAGCAGTTCTTC; d_gene: TRBD2; j_gene: TRBJ2-1; v_gene: TRBV6-6; abundance: many
CDR3aa: CASREGGTDTQYF; CDR3nt: TGCGCCAGCAGGGAAGGAGGCACAGATACGCAGTATTTT; d_gene: -; j_gene: TRBJ2-3; v_gene: TRBV10-1; abundance: many
CDR3aa: CATSRVGTSVHEQYF; CDR3nt: TGTGCCACCAGCAGAGTTGGGACTAGCGTTCACGAGCAGTACTTC; d_gene: TRBD2; j_gene: TRBJ2-7; v_gene: TRBV15; abundance: many
CDR3aa: CASSLGQGASDTQYF; CDR3nt: TGTGCCAGCAGCCTGGGACAGGGGGCTTCAGATACGCAGTATTTT; d_gene: TRBD1; j_gene: TRBJ2-3; v_gene: TRBV9; abundance: many
CDR3aa: CASITRRQAGEQYF; CDR3nt: TGTGCCAGCATAACCCGCCGCCAGGCAGGCGAGCAGTACTTC; d_gene: -; j_gene: TRBJ2-7; v_gene: TRBV2; abundance: many
CDR3aa: CATSRARNGNTIYF; CDR3nt: TGTGCCACCAGCAGAGCGCGAAATGGAAACACCATATATTTT; d_gene: -; j_gene: TRBJ1-3; v_gene: TRBV15; abundance: many
CDR3aa: CASSYSAESNYGYTF; CDR3nt: TGTGCCAGCAGTTACTCGGCAGAATCTAACTATGGCTACACCTTC; d_gene: -; j_gene: TRBJ1-2; v_gene: TRBV6-5; abundance: many
CDR3aa: CASSFFRGRGNSPLHF; CDR3nt: TGTGCCAGCAGTTTTTTTCGGGGTAGAGGAAATTCACCCCTCCACTTT; d_gene: -; j_gene: TRBJ1-6; v_gene: TRBV12-3/TRBV12-4; abundance: many
CDR3aa: CAAASLTYEQYF; CDR3nt: TGTGCCGCCGCCTCCTTAACCTACGAGCAGTACTTC; d_gene: -; j_gene: TRBJ2-7; v_gene: TRBV10-3; abundance: many
CDR3aa: CASRADSNQPQHF; CDR3nt: TGTGCCAGCAGAGCCGATAGCAATCAGCCCCAGCATTTT; d_gene: -; j_gene: TRBJ1-5; v_gene: TRBV7-2; abundance: many
CDR3aa: CASSPEQGRDQPQHF; CDR3nt: TGTGCCAGCTCACCGGAACAGGGGCGCGATCAGCCCCAGCATTTT; d_gene: TRBD1; j_gene: TRBJ1-5; v_gene: TRBV18; abundance: few
CDR3aa: CASSDRAANYGYTF; CDR3nt: TGTGCCAGCAGTGACAGGGCCGCTAACTATGGCTACACCTTC; d_gene: -; j_gene: TRBJ1-2; v_gene: TRBV6-1; abundance: many
CDR3aa: CASSSRLVSYNEQFF; CDR3nt: TGTGCCAGCAGTTCAAGACTAGTTTCCTACAATGAGCAGTTCTTC; d_gene: -; j_gene: TRBJ2-1; v_gene: TRBV28; abundance: -
CDR3aa: CASSYGGGQYF; CDR3nt: TGTGCCAGCAGTTACGGGGGTGGACAGTACTTC; d_gene: -; j_gene: TRBJ2-4; v_gene: TRBV6-6; abundance: few
CDR3aa: CASSIIGTDTQYF; CDR3nt: TGTGCCAGTAGTATTATTGGGACAGATACGCAGTATTTT; d_gene: -; j_gene: TRBJ2-3; v_gene: TRBV19; abundance: many
CDR3aa: CSALAGGEDTQYF; CDR3nt: TGCAGTGCCTTAGCGGGAGGTGAAGATACGCAGTATTTT; d_gene: TRBD2; j_gene: TRBJ2-3; v_gene: TRBV20-1; abundance: many